Below, 30 T cell receptor beta chains from the same sample are listed, as sequenced in a study of blood T cell repertoires in COVID-19. The data were produced by immunoSEQ multiplex PCR, yet TCRdb's version contains in-frame clones alone and is incomplete. The repertoire consists of approximately 260,000 clones, with about 79% occurring once and the leading ten covering roughly 9.6%. The sequenced sample consisted of peripheral blood. Receptors were obtained from a woman of 80 years or more with acute or convalescent COVID-19.

As concerns this clone: The same CDR3 is also encoded by other DNA sequences in this sample. The chain carries TRBV5-1 and TRBJ2-1; 7 bases match TRBD1. The CDR3 loop spans 16 amino acids. V was pared by 0 bases and J by 1 base, with 4 bases of the junction left unmatched. Germline V gives CDR1 SGHRS, CDR2 YFSETQ. The chain's CDR3 is CASSLGAGGSYNEQFF. The CDR3, as DNA: TGCGCCAGCAGCTTGGGTGCAGGGGGTTCCTACAATGAGCAGTTCTTC.

This sequence joins TRBV3-1 (or the pseudogene TRBV3-2) and TRBJ2-1; no firm D call. The germline V gene encodes CDR1 LGHDT and CDR2 YNNKEL (reference sequence). The CDR3 extends over 12 amino acids. V dropped 2 bases and J dropped 5 bases, with 4 bases sitting between them. The CDR3 nucleotides read TGTGCCAGCAGCCAAACTAACAATGAGCAGTTCTTC. This translates into CASSQTNNEQFF.

V usage is TRBV7-9 and J usage is TRBJ1-6; D is unresolved. Germline V gene data show CDR1 as SEHNR and CDR2 as FQNEAQ (reference sequence). Between the trimmed V and J ends, which lost 8 bases and 0 bases, there was a span of 14 bases. This CDR3 contains 16 residues. CDR3: CASLPPRSSYNSPLHF. Here the CDR3 DNA reads TGTGCCAGCCTCCCCCCGCGGAGCTCCTATAATTCACCCCTCCACTTT. Full variable domain (rest looked up from reference TRBV7-9 and TRBJ1-6): DTGVSQNPRHKITKRGQNVTFRCDPISEHNRLYWYRQTLGQGPEFLTYFQNEAQLEKSRLLSDRFSAERPKGSFSTLEIQRTEQGDSAMYLCASLPPRSSYNSPLHFGNGTRLTVT.

The V and J genes are TRBV5-5 and TRBJ1-4, with 8 bases that match TRBD1. Trimming took 2 bases from V and 8 from J; bases not matched to a gene: 8. This CDR3 region has 15 residues. Germline CDR1 is SGHKS and CDR2 is YYEKEE (reference sequence). CDR3 DNA sequence: TGTGCCAGCAGCTTAGGTGGACAGGGAGGCGAAAAACTGTTTTTT. Protein sequence: CASSLGGQGGEKLFF.

This clone was counted between two and nine times. The chain uses TRBV11-2 and TRBJ1-1, with a tentative D call TRBD1 (6 bases). V lost 5 bases, J lost 0 bases, and 16 bases lay in between. Per the germline V gene, CDR1 is SGHAT and CDR2 is FQNNGV. The CDR3 runs 16 residues. For the CDR3, the DNA is TGTGCCAGCAGCCTCCGGGACAACCTAGTGAACACTGAAGCTTTCTTT. It encodes CASSLRDNLVNTEAFF.

The V and J genes are TRBV27 and TRBJ2-3; D perhaps matches TRBD2 (6 bases). CDR3 length: 16 amino acids. The V and J ends lost 6 bases and 0 bases respectively, with 16 bases between them. The germline V gene has CDR1 MNHEY and CDR2 SMNVEV (reference sequence). The CDR3 DNA is TGTGCCAGCAGCTCCCGCGGAGGGCCGAGCACAGATACGCAGTATTTT. Encoded protein: CASSSRGGPSTDTQYF.

This chain uses TRBV6-6 with TRBJ1-6; 8 nucleotides align to TRBD1. J gave up 8 bases and V 4 bases, and 10 bases lay outside the gene matches. The CDR3 is 16 amino acids. CDR1 is MNHNY, CDR2 SVGAGI, per germline (reference sequence). This CDR3 reads CASSWTGPMRDSPLHF. The CDR3 DNA is TGTGCCAGCAGTTGGACAGGGCCCATGAGAGATTCACCCCTCCACTTT.

This clone was detected once. Here the CDR3 DNA reads TGTGCCAGCAGTTCGACAGGGGTGTATAACTACTCCTATAATTCACCCCTCCACTTT. As protein: CASSSTGVYNYSYNSPLHF. The chain uses TRBV27 and TRBJ1-6; TRBD1 agrees at 8 bases. V lost 4 bases and J lost 0; bases outside the gene matches: 11. Per the germline V gene, CDR1 is MNHEY and CDR2 is SMNVEV (reference sequence). This CDR3 region has 19 residues.

The chain joins TRBV3-1 (or the pseudogene TRBV3-2) to TRBJ2-2; 9 bases map to TRBD2. The germline CDR1 and CDR2 sequences are LGHDT and YNNKEL (reference sequence). This CDR3 spans 16 amino acids. V dropped 5 bases and J dropped 5; count of bases not matched to a gene: 9. CDR3 region: CASSTLAGSGTGELFF. DNA for the CDR3: TGTGCCAGCAGCACTCTAGCGGGGTCGGGGACCGGGGAGCTGTTTTTT.

The genes are TRBV3-1 (or the pseudogene TRBV3-2) and TRBJ2-5; tentatively, D is TRBD1 (5 bases). Germline values: CDR1 LGHDT, CDR2 YNNKEL (reference sequence). Trimming left V 0 bases short and J 2 bases short, with 13 bases between. This CDR3 has 16 residues. The CDR3 here is CASSQEGRVGQETQYF. CDR3 coding DNA: TGTGCCAGCAGCCAAGAAGGCAGGGTCGGGCAAGAGACCCAGTACTTC.

J is TRBJ2-5 and V is TRBV2, with TRBD1 matching over 7 bases. The CDR3 consists of 15 residues. The junction had 7 bases not matched to a gene; V was cut back by 5 bases and J by 1 base. Germline V gene lookup returns CDR1 SNHLY and CDR2 FYNNEI. The CDR3 coding sequence is TGTGCCAGCAGTCCGGGACAGAGGGGCCAAGAGACCCAGTACTTC. Translating gives CASSPGQRGQETQYF.

V usage is TRBV6-6 and J usage is TRBJ1-2; a possible D gene is TRBD1 (5 bases). CDR1 and CDR2 from the germline V gene are MNHNY and SVGAGI (reference sequence). This CDR3 contains 14 residues. V shed 5 bases and J shed 1 base, with 11 bases lying between them. CDR3 sequence (DNA): TGTGCCAGCAGTCGCCGGGGGGATAACTATGGCTACACCTTC. Translated, it gives CASSRRGDNYGYTF.

This clone was seen just once. The chain combines TRBV6-1 with TRBJ1-1; TRBD1 matches at 7 bases. The CDR3 loop spans 14 amino acids. J lost 3 bases, V lost 2 bases, and 3 bases had no gene match. Germline CDR1 MNHNS, CDR2 SASEGT. CDR3 loop: CASSEKGADTEAFF. In nucleotides, the CDR3 is TGTGCCAGCAGTGAAAAGGGGGCGGACACTGAAGCTTTCTTT.

The chain carries TRBV5-1 and TRBJ2-3; 7 bases are shared with TRBD2. The ends lost 2 bases at V and 2 bases at J; junction bases unmatched: 5. Germline V lookup: CDR1 SGHRS, CDR2 YFSETQ. The CDR3 is 15 residues long. CDR3 amino acids: CASSFTGTNTDTQYF. The CDR3 nucleotides read TGCGCCAGCAGCTTTACCGGGACTAACACAGATACGCAGTATTTT.

The gene calls are TRBV20-1 and TRBJ1-1; 8 positions match TRBD1. CDR1 and CDR2 from the germline V gene are DFQATT and SNEGSKA (reference sequence). The CDR3 is made up of 16 amino acids. V lost 3 bases, J lost 2 bases, and 11 bases stayed unmatched. The CDR3 bases are TGCAGTGCTAGTCGGGCCAGGGGGCCGGTTAACACTGAAGCTTTCTTT. This encodes CSASRARGPVNTEAFF.

The rearrangement joins TRBV5-4 to TRBJ1-1; 9 bases line up with TRBD1. CDR3 size: 15 residues. The V gene end was trimmed by 0 bases and the J gene end by 2 bases; junction bases not matched to a gene: 2. In germline, CDR1 is SGHNT, CDR2 YYREEE (reference sequence). In DNA, the CDR3 is TGTGCCAGCAGCTTGGGGGACAGGGCTAACACTGAAGCTTTCTTT. Translation gives CASSLGDRANTEAFF. Using reference TRBV5-4 and TRBJ1-1 for the parts outside the CDR3, the full variable domain is ETGVTQSPTHLIKTRGQQVTLRCSSQSGHNTVSWYQQALGQGPQFIFQYYREEENGRGNFPPRFSGLQFPNYSSELNVNALELDDSALYLCASSLGDRANTEAFFGQGTRLTVV.

The chain links TRBV6-6 to TRBJ1-3, with a possible D match to TRBD1 (5 bases). CDR1 MNHNY and CDR2 SVGAGI come from the germline V gene (reference sequence). Trimming left V 3 bases short and J 4 bases short, with 13 bases between. This CDR3 has 15 amino acids. The CDR3 loop is CASSYRGSTGNTIYF. The CDR3 DNA reads TGTGCCAGCAGTTATCGGGGGTCTACCGGAAACACCATATATTTT.

In its sample, this clone was seen once. The J gene is TRBJ1-1, the V gene TRBV29-1, with 12 positions matching TRBD1. The germline CDR1 and CDR2 sequences are SQVTM and ANQGSEA. The CDR3 sequence is 13 residues long. J was trimmed by 5 bases and V by 3 bases; bases with no gene match: 1. CDR3 bases: TGCAGCGTTGAGGGACAGGGGGCGACTGAAGCTTTCTTT. This gives the protein CSVEGQGATEAFF.

The chain combines TRBV12-5 with TRBJ2-7; D is perhaps TRBD2 (6 bases). Germline CDR1 is LGHNT and CDR2 is FRNRAP. V dropped 6 bases and J dropped 7 bases, with 10 bases sitting between them. CDR3 size: 11 residues. This chain's CDR3 is CASGRGWEQYF. CDR3 DNA: TGTGCTAGTGGACGGGGGTGGGAGCAGTACTTC.

The rearrangement links TRBV10-3 to TRBJ2-3; TRBD2 is a possible D gene (5 bases). CDR3 size: 14 residues. The germline V gene has CDR1 ENHRY and CDR2 SYGVKD. Trimming pared 10 bases from V and 3 bases from J, leaving 17 bases between. In DNA form, the CDR3 reads TGTGCCAGCGCGTCCGGGATGGGGACAGATACGCAGTATTTT. It specifies CASASGMGTDTQYF.

V is TRBV3-1 (or the pseudogene TRBV3-2) and J is TRBJ1-2, with TRBD1 as a possible D gene (5 bases). This CDR3 is 13 amino acids long. With 1 base removed from V and 7 bases from J, the gap between germline ends came to 10 bases. Germline V gives CDR1 LGHDT, CDR2 YNNKEL (reference sequence). The chain's CDR3 is CASSQGQGLGYTF. DNA of the CDR3: TGTGCCAGCAGCCAAGGGCAGGGACTTGGCTACACCTTC.

This chain connects TRBV20-1 to TRBJ2-7; 10 bases fit TRBD2. CDR3 length: 13 residues. Losses at the gene ends were 3 bases for V and 6 bases for J; bases not matched to a gene: 5. The germline gives CDR1 DFQATT, CDR2 SNEGSKA (reference sequence). The CDR3 reads CSASILAGSEQYF. CDR3 nucleotides: TGCAGTGCTAGTATACTAGCGGGGTCCGAGCAGTACTTC.

This sequence joins TRBV10-3 and TRBJ2-2; a weak D match, TRBD1 (5 bases). The ends were cut back, 4 bases at V and 6 bases at J, with 6 bases in the middle. This CDR3 comprises 12 residues. Germline V lookup: CDR1 ENHRY, CDR2 SYGVKD. The CDR3 protein is CAISVGAGELFF. CDR3 sequence (DNA): TGTGCCATCAGTGTAGGGGCCGGGGAGCTGTTTTTT.

This chain uses TRBV28 with TRBJ1-3; D is unresolved. Germline V lookup: CDR1 MDHEN, CDR2 SYDVKM. The length of the CDR3 is 16 residues. Trimming removed 5 bases from V and 2 bases from J, with 16 bases in between. The CDR3 region is CASSPHQRATGNTIYF. CDR3 coding DNA: TGTGCCAGCAGTCCCCACCAGCGAGCGACTGGAAACACCATATATTTT. Variable domain in full (rest from reference TRBV28 and TRBJ1-3): DVKVTQSSRYLVKRTGEKVFLECVQDMDHENMFWYRQDPGLGLRLIYFSYDVKMKEKGDIPEGYSVSREKKERFSLILESASTNQTSMYLCASSPHQRATGNTIYFGEGSWLTVV.

This clone was found once. J is TRBJ2-1 and V is TRBV19; maybe TRBD2 (7 bases). This CDR3 spans 15 amino acids. CDR1 and CDR2 from the germline V gene are LNHDA and SQIVND (reference sequence). Trimming took off 3 bases at V and 6 bases at J, with 15 bases between the two ends. In nucleotides, the CDR3 is TGTGCCAGTAGTATGTGGGGGGGGCAGTCCAATGAGCAGTTCTTC. It yields the protein CASSMWGGQSNEQFF.

The chain is built from TRBV21-1 and TRBJ1-1; TRBD1, the D gene given by the table, was not confirmed from the DNA. TRBV21-1 is a recognized pseudogene. This CDR3 has 11 amino acids. CDR3 loop: CASNHNTEAFF. The CDR3 region has the DNA TGTGCCAGCAATCATAACACTGAAGCTTTCTTT.

The rearrangement joins TRBV18 to TRBJ1-6, with TRBD1 identical over 8 bases. Per germline, CDR1 KGHSH and CDR2 LQKENI. The CDR3 length is 14 residues. V shed 6 bases, J shed 10 bases, and the junction held 8 bases outside the gene matches. In DNA, the CDR3 is TGTGCCAGCTCCCCCCAGGGGGCTGGGTCACCCCTCCACTTT. Its translation is CASSPQGAGSPLHF.

V is TRBV7-8 and J is TRBJ2-1, with TRBD2 matching over 12 bases. V dropped 4 bases and J dropped 8; count of bases not matched to a gene: 9. Per the germline V gene, CDR1 is SGHVS and CDR2 is FQNEAQ. The length of the CDR3 is 16 residues. CDR3 nucleotides: TGTGCCAGCAGCTCCCCAGCTAGCGGGGGGGCCGATGAGCAGTTCTTC. It translates to CASSSPASGGADEQFF.

The chain has TRBV10-3 and TRBJ1-2, with TRBD1 matching 7 bases. V shed 3 bases and J 8 bases; nucleotides not matched to a gene: 3. Germline CDR1 is ENHRY and CDR2 is SYGVKD. The CDR3 runs 12 residues. The CDR3 here is CAISDAGGGYTF. The CDR3 DNA reads as TGTGCCATCAGTGACGCAGGGGGAGGCTACACCTTC.

This clone showed up just once. This rearrangement joins TRBV4-1 to TRBJ1-1; 7 nucleotides match TRBD1. Germline V lookup: CDR1 MGHRA, CDR2 YSYEKL. With 4 bases clipped from V and 7 bases from J, the junction kept 6 bases outside the gene matches. This CDR3 is built from 13 residues. The CDR3 loop reads CASSPQGSDEAFF. The DNA of the CDR3 is TGCGCCAGCAGCCCACAGGGGAGTGATGAAGCTTTCTTT.